This paragraph covers one TCR beta chain sequence. Antigen specificity is unknown. Unique molecular identifiers were affixed to discrete cDNA molecules within the library. As handled by the study authors: Individual samples carried between about 20,000 and 700,000 TCRs, with 95,638 as the median. TCRdb called the 5' RACE reads again in MiXCR, with one record for every CDR3 protein. The V and J calls and clone size are TCRdb's, not the authors'. This sample has approximately 81,000 distinct CDR3 sequences, with about 7.7% found just once. The sample originates from a study of human T cells and chemical hapten exposure. About the research overall: Per-sample TCR yield variation was attributed mainly to small pooled library volume differences.

Unfractionated whole blood yielded the extracted total RNA. Overall study results and limits: The study found that DPC sensitization did not change TCRs above 1 in 1000 frequency.

This CDR3 is built from 13 residues. The V gene's germline CDR1 is SNHLY and CDR2 FYNNEI. Trimming pared 3 bases from V and 1 base from J, leaving 6 bases between. The chain recombines TRBV2 with TRBJ1-1; D not resolved. This receptor was obtained from a male donor in good health. The CDR3 sequence is CASSDQENTEAFF. The CDR3 DNA sequence: TGTGCCAGCAGTGATCAGGAGAACACTGAAGCTTTCTTT. Variable domain in full (rest from reference TRBV2 and TRBJ1-1): EPEVTQTPSHQVTQMGQEVILRCVPISNHLYFYWYRQILGQKVEFLVSFYNNEISEKSEIFDDQFSVERPDGSNFTLKIRSTKLEDSAMYFCASSDQENTEAFFGQGTRLTVV.